Listed below are T cell receptor beta chains from one sample, sequenced in a study of cytomegalovirus exposure and HLA in healthy donors. Here immunoSEQ multiplex PCR was the method, and the copy in TCRdb shows in-frame clones only, minus some. Its clone listing holds approximately 140,000 clones. The sequenced sample consisted of PBMCs. These receptors all come from a middle-aged man in good health and CMV-seronegative. CDR3s leave out the opening cysteine and the closing phenylalanine or tryptophan. The order of the fields is D gene, J gene, V gene, CDR3 protein. D genes are given only for firm matches.

d_call: -
j_call: TRBJ2-7
v_call: TRBV11-2
cdr3_aa: ASSLGVSYEQY

d_call: TRBD1
j_call: TRBJ1-4
v_call: TRBV15
cdr3_aa: ATSPDRNEKLF

d_call: TRBD1
j_call: TRBJ2-2
v_call: TRBV7-8
cdr3_aa: ASSFRGPNTGELF

d_call: TRBD1
j_call: TRBJ1-5
v_call: TRBV19
cdr3_aa: ASTTGAVQPQH

d_call: -
j_call: TRBJ2-3
v_call: TRBV7-3
cdr3_aa: ASSLSPGTQY

d_call: TRBD2
j_call: TRBJ2-3
v_call: TRBV7-2
cdr3_aa: ASSLGLAGGRDTQY

d_call: TRBD2
j_call: TRBJ2-1
v_call: TRBV10-2
cdr3_aa: ASSGLAGLRSYNEQF

d_call: -
j_call: TRBJ2-1
v_call: TRBV9
cdr3_aa: ASSPLGGSPRSYNEQF

d_call: TRBD2
j_call: TRBJ2-2
v_call: TRBV10-2
cdr3_aa: ASRPGLAGNTGELF

d_call: -
j_call: TRBJ2-2
v_call: TRBV21-1
cdr3_aa: ASSALGRSRGHTGELF

d_call: -
j_call: TRBJ1-2
v_call: TRBV9
cdr3_aa: ASSVQVSPHYGYT

d_call: TRBD1
j_call: TRBJ2-4
v_call: TRBV7-2
cdr3_aa: ASSLGQGESKNIQY

d_call: -
j_call: TRBJ1-5
v_call: TRBV4-3
cdr3_aa: ASSQENRRNQPQH

d_call: -
j_call: TRBJ1-1
v_call: TRBV15
cdr3_aa: ATSIGPRVNTEAF

d_call: TRBD2
j_call: TRBJ2-5
v_call: TRBV5-4
cdr3_aa: ASSLPSGGQKTQY

d_call: TRBD2
j_call: TRBJ2-7
v_call: TRBV4-2
cdr3_aa: ASSQDSSGASYEQY

d_call: -
j_call: TRBJ1-2
v_call: TRBV28
cdr3_aa: ASSVQGRANYGYT

d_call: -
j_call: TRBJ2-5
v_call: TRBV19
cdr3_aa: ATGGRLFGETQY

d_call: -
j_call: TRBJ1-2
v_call: TRBV5-6
cdr3_aa: ASRTVVAGNNYGYT

d_call: TRBD2
j_call: TRBJ2-3
v_call: TRBV29-1
cdr3_aa: SVESAGGRINTDTQY

d_call: TRBD2
j_call: TRBJ2-3
v_call: TRBV5-1
cdr3_aa: ASSSAGTSGGGTDTQY

d_call: TRBD2
j_call: TRBJ2-5
v_call: TRBV7-3
cdr3_aa: ASTQSGGEGETQY

d_call: -
j_call: TRBJ2-5
v_call: TRBV5-4
cdr3_aa: ASSLVQGSSGTQY

d_call: TRBD2
j_call: TRBJ2-3
v_call: TRBV7-3
cdr3_aa: ASSLIPLAGEVDTQY

d_call: TRBD2
j_call: TRBJ2-3
v_call: TRBV18
cdr3_aa: ASSPARLAGTTDTQY

d_call: -
j_call: TRBJ2-7
v_call: TRBV10-3
cdr3_aa: AISELSSFDEQY

d_call: TRBD1
j_call: TRBJ2-1
v_call: TRBV6-6
cdr3_aa: ASRRTGNNEQF

d_call: -
j_call: TRBJ1-3
v_call: TRBV7-2
cdr3_aa: ASSTQGTWAGNTIY

d_call: -
j_call: TRBJ2-6
v_call: TRBV7-2
cdr3_aa: ASSRGTGANVLT

d_call: -
j_call: TRBJ1-1
v_call: TRBV10-3
cdr3_aa: AISDPMDSLNTEAF

d_call: TRBD1
j_call: TRBJ1-5
v_call: TRBV6-5
cdr3_aa: ASSPDRGSSQPQH

d_call: -
j_call: TRBJ1-2
v_call: TRBV20-1
cdr3_aa: SAAELAAT

d_call: -
j_call: TRBJ2-1
v_call: TRBV6-5
cdr3_aa: ASGRGRGNEQF

d_call: TRBD2
j_call: TRBJ2-3
v_call: TRBV5-1
cdr3_aa: ASSPGLAGTSTDTQY

d_call: TRBD1
j_call: TRBJ1-2
v_call: TRBV2
cdr3_aa: ASSEAGQGNT

d_call: TRBD2
j_call: TRBJ2-7
v_call: TRBV5-5
cdr3_aa: ASSTGTSDLGQY

d_call: TRBD1
j_call: TRBJ1-1
v_call: TRBV29-1
cdr3_aa: SAAQGQGATF

d_call: -
j_call: TRBJ1-1
v_call: TRBV10-3
cdr3_aa: AISAKFTEAF

d_call: -
j_call: TRBJ1-2
v_call: TRBV19
cdr3_aa: ASREQGWGYGYT

d_call: -
j_call: TRBJ2-4
v_call: TRBV29-1
cdr3_aa: SVEKTLAKNIQY

d_call: TRBD1
j_call: TRBJ2-3
v_call: TRBV19
cdr3_aa: ASSIGTGEADTQY

d_call: -
j_call: TRBJ1-3
v_call: TRBV27
cdr3_aa: ASANGKKGNTIY

d_call: -
j_call: TRBJ1-6
v_call: TRBV4-3
cdr3_aa: ASSIGDNSPLH

d_call: TRBD2
j_call: TRBJ2-3
v_call: TRBV29-1
cdr3_aa: SVRSGGPSTDTQY

d_call: TRBD2
j_call: TRBJ2-2
v_call: TRBV27
cdr3_aa: ASSPNSRTSGGSGELF